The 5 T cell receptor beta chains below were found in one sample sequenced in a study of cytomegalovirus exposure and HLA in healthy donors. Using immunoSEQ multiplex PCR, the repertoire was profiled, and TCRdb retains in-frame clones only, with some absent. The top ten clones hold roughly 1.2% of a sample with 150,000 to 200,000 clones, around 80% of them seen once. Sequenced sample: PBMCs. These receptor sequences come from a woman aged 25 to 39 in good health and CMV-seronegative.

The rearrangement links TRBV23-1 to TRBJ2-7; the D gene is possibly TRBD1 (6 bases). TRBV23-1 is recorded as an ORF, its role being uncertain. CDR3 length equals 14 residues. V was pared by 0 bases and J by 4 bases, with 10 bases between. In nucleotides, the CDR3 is TGCGCCAGCAGTCAATCAGGGGACACTTACGAGCAGTACTTC. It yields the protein CASSQSGDTYEQYF.

The CDR3 sequence: CASSLAQTNTEAFF. As DNA, the CDR3 is TGTGCCAGCAGCTTAGCACAGACGAACACTGAAGCTTTCTTT. J is TRBJ1-1 and V is TRBV7-6; the D is unclear. V was shortened by 0 bases and J by 1 base, with 6 bases between the two germline ends. The CDR3 loop spans 14 amino acids. The germline CDR1 and CDR2 sequences are SGHVS and FNYEAQ.

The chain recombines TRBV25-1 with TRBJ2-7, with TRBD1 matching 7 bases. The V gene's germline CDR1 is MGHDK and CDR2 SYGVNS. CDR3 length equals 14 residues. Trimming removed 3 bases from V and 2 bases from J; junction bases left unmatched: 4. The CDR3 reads CASSDPGTAYEQYF. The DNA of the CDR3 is TGTGCCAGCAGTGACCCTGGGACAGCCTACGAGCAGTACTTC.

In nucleotides, the CDR3 is TGTGCCAGTAGTAGACAGCACTTGAACACTGAAGCTTTCTTT. Its translation: CASSRQHLNTEAFF. The chain has TRBV19 and TRBJ1-1; D might be TRBD1 (5 bases). The CDR3 loop spans 14 amino acids. Germline values: CDR1 LNHDA, CDR2 SQIVND (reference sequence). V lost 4 bases, J lost 0 bases, and 9 bases lay in between.

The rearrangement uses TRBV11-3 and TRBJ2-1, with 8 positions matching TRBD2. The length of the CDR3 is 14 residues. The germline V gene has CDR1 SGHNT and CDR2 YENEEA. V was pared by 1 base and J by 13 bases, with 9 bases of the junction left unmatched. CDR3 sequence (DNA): TGTGCCAGCAGCTTAGGTTGGAGCGGGAGCGTCCAGTTCTTC. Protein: CASSLGWSGSVQFF.